This T cell receptor (beta chain) was captured by sequencing in a study of cytomegalovirus exposure and HLA in healthy donors. General observations from the study: Later analysis suggested links between common viral pathogens and several top significant clusters. Published work reported that the classifier diagnosed cytomegalovirus status with high specificity and sensitivity. Because they were indistinguishable, some V segments, including TRBV6-2 and TRBV6-3, were excluded.

Deletions cut 2 bases from V and 2 bases from J, with 24 bases between. There are 19 residues in the CDR3. Germline CDR1 LNHNV, CDR2 YYDKDF (reference sequence). Regarding this clone: As yet, its antigen is unknown.

It was with 60 Vbeta and 13 Jbeta primers that the PCR ran. Produced via immunoSEQ multiplex PCR; TCRdb's table is partial and in-frame only. Of under 200,000 clones in the sample, 60% to 85% were seen once. V usage is TRBV15 and J usage is TRBJ1-2; D might be TRBD1 (6 bases). The specimen sequenced was PBMCs. The receptor was derived from a woman aged 50 to 60 in good health and CMV-seropositive. CDR3 loop: CATSRNPPRGKGSNYGYTF. CDR3 nucleotide sequence: TGTGCCACCAGCAGAAACCCCCCTAGGGGGAAGGGATCAAACTATGGCTACACCTTC. Combining the CDR3 with reference TRBV15 and TRBJ1-2 gives the whole variable domain DAMVIQNPRYQVTQFGKPVTLSCSQTLNHNVMYWYQQKSSQAPKLLFHYYDKDFNNEADTPDNFQSRRPNTSFCFLDIRSPGLGDTAMYLCATSRNPPRGKGSNYGYTFGSGTRLTVV.